Following are 9 T cell receptor beta chains from one sample sequenced in a study of long-term antiretroviral therapy in people with HIV. They ran version v3.0 of the immunoSEQ assay at survey level. The repertoire was sequenced with immunoSEQ multiplex PCR; TCRdb's copy has only in-frame clones and lacks some. The repertoire consists of about 19,000 clones, with less than 85% occurring once and the leading ten covering roughly 14%. This material consisted of unsorted PBMCs, taken 0.5 years before starting antiretroviral therapy. These receptors were obtained from a woman aged 50 to 60 with HIV.

The V gene is TRBV30, the J gene TRBJ2-3; no clear D. Trimming pared 5 bases from V and 2 bases from J, leaving 8 bases between. CDR1 and CDR2 (germline): GTSNPN, SVGIG (reference sequence). This CDR3 region has 12 residues. The CDR3 sequence is CAWQEFTDTQYF. DNA for the CDR3: TGTGCCTGGCAGGAGTTCACAGATACGCAGTATTTT.

The rearrangement joins TRBV5-1 to TRBJ2-2; TRBD2 is a possible D gene (5 bases). The length of the CDR3 is 12 residues. Trimming left V 7 bases short and J 5 bases short, with 9 bases between. CDR1 is SGHRS and CDR2 is YFSETQ in the germline V gene. CDR3 bases: TGCGCCAGCGACCCGGGGACCGGGGAGCTGTTTTTT. Translated: CASDPGTGELFF.

The V call is TRBV9, the J call TRBJ2-7; D is possibly TRBD1 (6 bases). The CDR3 loop spans 15 amino acids. Germline loops: CDR1 SGDLS, CDR2 YYNGEE. The V end lost 2 bases, the J end lost 3 bases, and 15 bases lay between the germline ends. Written as DNA, the CDR3 is TGTGCCAGCAGCGTGGCAACGGACAGAATCTACGAGCAGTACTTC. Translating it yields CASSVATDRIYEQYF.

This chain uses TRBV5-1 with TRBJ2-3; 12 bases fit TRBD2. The CDR3 extends over 18 amino acids. V shed 1 base, J shed 5 bases, and the junction held 11 bases outside the gene matches. CDR1 and CDR2 from the germline V gene are SGHRS and YFSETQ. The DNA for the CDR3 is TGCGCCAGCAGCTTGAACCCTAGCGGGGGGGTCCGGGGAGATACGCAGTATTTT. Translating gives CASSLNPSGGVRGDTQYF.

Written as DNA, the CDR3 is TGTGCCAACCCGACCGGTCAGCCCCAGCATTTT. Its translation: CANPTGQPQHF. The chain employs TRBV19 and TRBJ1-5; no firm D call. The CDR3 runs to 11 residues. Germline loops: CDR1 LNHDA, CDR2 SQIVND (reference sequence). The V end lost 10 bases, the J end lost 6 bases, and 10 bases lay between the germline ends.

The rearrangement links TRBV4-1 to TRBJ2-3, with TRBD2 as a possible D gene (5 bases). Germline V gene lookup returns CDR1 MGHRA and CDR2 YSYEKL. Deletions cut 5 bases from V and 6 bases from J, with 9 bases between. CDR3 size: 12 residues. The DNA for the CDR3 is TGCGCCAGCAGCGACTATGGGGATACGCAGTATTTT. It specifies CASSDYGDTQYF.

CDR3 region: CASSLSGLAGTPPTDTQYF. The CDR3 DNA reads TGTGCCAGCAGTTTATCCGGACTAGCGGGGACACCCCCCACAGATACGCAGTATTTT. The J gene is TRBJ2-3, the V gene TRBV27; 12 bases line up with TRBD2. The CDR3 consists of 19 residues. With V trimmed by 0 bases and J by 2 bases, 9 bases remained unmatched. Germline V gene data show CDR1 as MNHEY and CDR2 as SMNVEV (reference sequence).

In this sample, this clone turned up a few times. J is TRBJ2-1 and V is TRBV21-1; TRBD1 is the table's D call and was not checked against the DNA. TRBV21-1 is listed as a pseudogene. The CDR3 length is 16 residues. CDR3 DNA sequence: TGTGCCAGCAGGGGGGCACTACACCATTCCGACAATGAGCAGTTCTTC. Encoded protein: CASRGALHHSDNEQFF.

The rearrangement links TRBV14 to TRBJ1-3; D possibly corresponds to TRBD1 (5 bases). Trimming pared 4 bases from V and 0 bases from J, leaving 13 bases between. Germline-derived CDR1 and CDR2 are SGHDN and FVKESK. This CDR3 spans 16 amino acids. CDR3 in amino acids: CASSLIGTASGNTIYF. CDR3 in DNA: TGTGCCAGCAGCCTTATCGGGACGGCCTCTGGAAACACCATATATTTT.